This TCR beta chain came from a study of human T cells and chemical hapten exposure. A single record per CDR3 protein comes from TCRdb applying MiXCR to the RACE reads. The sample includes roughly 100,000 distinct CDR3 sequences, around 10% of them seen just once. Time point specified: pre-sensitization, week 0. Treatment specified: therapeutic diphenylcyclopropenone sensitization with weekly scalp DPC. Germline V gives CDR1 SGHRS, CDR2 YFSETQ. V trimming: 0 bases; J trimming: 8 bases; junction bases outside the gene matches: 9. The CDR3 is 16 amino acids. This clonotype showed up many times. Its antigen is unknown. General observations from the study: Counts of expanded TCRs at PT1 were positively correlated with patch test score.

The source material was whole blood, sampled in connection with sensitization to the hapten diphenylcyclopropenone (DPC). The source of this sequence is a woman in her forties with alopecia areata. Some clones in this sample may be carry-over from other donors' samples. This chain links TRBV5-1 with TRBJ2-1; 9 bases fit TRBD2. CDR3: CASSLGSSGGLDEQFF. As DNA, the CDR3 is TGCGCCAGCAGCTTGGGTTCCAGCGGGGGGCTTGATGAGCAGTTCTTC.